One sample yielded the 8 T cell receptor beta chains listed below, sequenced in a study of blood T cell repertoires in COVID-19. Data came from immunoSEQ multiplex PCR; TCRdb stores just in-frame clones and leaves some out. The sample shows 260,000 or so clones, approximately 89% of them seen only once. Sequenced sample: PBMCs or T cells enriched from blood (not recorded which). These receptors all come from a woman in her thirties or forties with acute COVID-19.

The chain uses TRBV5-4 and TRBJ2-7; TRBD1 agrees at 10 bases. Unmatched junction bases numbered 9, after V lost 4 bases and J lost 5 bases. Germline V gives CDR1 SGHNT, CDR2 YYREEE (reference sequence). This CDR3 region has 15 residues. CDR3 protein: CASSPPGTGAHEQYF. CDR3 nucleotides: TGTGCCAGCAGCCCGCCCGGGACAGGGGCCCACGAGCAGTACTTC.

CDR3 nucleotides: TGTGCTAGTGGAGGCGGGATCACAGATACGCAGTATTTT. Translation: CASGGGITDTQYF. This chain uses TRBV12-5 with TRBJ2-3; the D gene is possibly TRBD2 (6 bases). Germline V gene data show CDR1 as LGHNT and CDR2 as FRNRAP. CDR3 length: 13 residues. Trimming left V 6 bases short and J 2 bases short, with 9 bases between.

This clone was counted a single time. The CDR3 DNA reads as TGTGCCAGCAGTTACGTCGGACAGTTCAATGAGCAGTTCTTC. It specifies CASSYVGQFNEQFF. The J gene is TRBJ2-1, the V gene TRBV6-5; D possibly corresponds to TRBD1 (6 bases). The V gene lost 2 bases and the J gene lost 6 bases, with 11 bases spanning the gap. Germline loops: CDR1 MNHEY, CDR2 SVGAGI. This CDR3 is built from 14 residues.

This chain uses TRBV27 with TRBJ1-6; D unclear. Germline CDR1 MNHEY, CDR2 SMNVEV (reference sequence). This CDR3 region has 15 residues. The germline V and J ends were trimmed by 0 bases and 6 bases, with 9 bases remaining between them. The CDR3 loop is CASSLSWRVNSPLHF. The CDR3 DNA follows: TGTGCCAGCAGTTTATCTTGGCGGGTTAATTCACCCCTCCACTTT.

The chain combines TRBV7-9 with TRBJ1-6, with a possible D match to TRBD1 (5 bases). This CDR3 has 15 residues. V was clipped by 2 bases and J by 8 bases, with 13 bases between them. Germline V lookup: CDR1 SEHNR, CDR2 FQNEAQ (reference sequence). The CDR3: CASSLLQGGHSPLHF. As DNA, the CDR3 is TGTGCCAGCAGCTTACTCCAGGGAGGTCATTCACCCCTCCACTTT.

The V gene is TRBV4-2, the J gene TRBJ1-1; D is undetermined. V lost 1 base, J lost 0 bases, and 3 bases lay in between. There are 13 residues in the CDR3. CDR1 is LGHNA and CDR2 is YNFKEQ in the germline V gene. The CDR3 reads CASSQAMNTEAFF. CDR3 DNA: TGTGCCAGCAGCCAAGCCATGAACACTGAAGCTTTCTTT.

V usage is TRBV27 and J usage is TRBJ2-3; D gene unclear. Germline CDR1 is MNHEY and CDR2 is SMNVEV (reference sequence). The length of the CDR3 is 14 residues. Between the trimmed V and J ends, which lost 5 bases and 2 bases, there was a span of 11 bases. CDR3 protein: CASSPRVNTDTQYF. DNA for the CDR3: TGTGCCAGCAGTCCGCGAGTTAACACAGATACGCAGTATTTT.

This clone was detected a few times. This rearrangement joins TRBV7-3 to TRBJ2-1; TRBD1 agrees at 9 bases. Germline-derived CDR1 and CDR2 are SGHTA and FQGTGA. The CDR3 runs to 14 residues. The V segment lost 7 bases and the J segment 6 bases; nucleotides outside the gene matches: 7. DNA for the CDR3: TGTGCCAGCAATATGGGACAGGGAACCAATGAGCAGTTCTTC. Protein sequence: CASNMGQGTNEQFF.